The sample holds a few counts of the clone carrying this T cell receptor beta chain. These data come from a study of blood T cells in healthy people across ages. In germline, CDR1 is DFQATT, CDR2 SNEGSKA (reference sequence). The CDR3 extends over 15 amino acids. V was trimmed by 1 base and J by 1 base, leaving 13 bases between them. Sample-barcoded 5' priming and a J-beta primer mix drove a second PCR of roughly 7 to 11 cycles. TCRdb re-called the 5' RACE reads through MiXCR, storing one row per CDR3 protein. Of approximately 800,000 distinct CDR3 sequences in the sample, around half are singletons; the top ten hold approximately 41%.

The chain combines TRBV20-1 with TRBJ2-5; D tentatively reads TRBD1 or TRBD2 (6 bases each). Specimen: blood. This receptor was obtained from a man at least 80 years old in good health. The DNA of the CDR3 is TGCAGTGCTAGAGCGGGGGCGCGGGGCCAAGAGACCCAGTACTTC. Its translation: CSARAGARGQETQYF.